The present TCR beta chain was sequenced within a study of T cells after yellow fever vaccination. This clonotype was counted between two and nine times. This CDR3 has 12 amino acids. The ends were cut back, 7 bases at V and 4 bases at J, with 8 bases in the middle. The germline V gene has CDR1 MNHNS and CDR2 SASEGT. TCRdb independently ran MiXCR on the 5' RACE reads; one entry per CDR3 protein. The sample lists 620,000 or so distinct CDR3 sequences; around 16% were seen once. V and J are TRBV6-1 and TRBJ1-3; D not certain. The TCR sequence derives from a man between 18 and 29 years old who received the YFV17D yellow fever vaccine. Sequencing used PBMCs, obtained 5 days after the first yellow fever vaccination. The CDR3 nucleotides read TGTGCCAGCACCACCTCAGGAAACACCATATATTTT. It specifies CASTTSGNTIYF.